This T cell receptor (beta chain) stems from a study of CD8 T cells in ankylosing spondylitis. General observations from the study: Seemingly distinctive of ankylosing spondylitis blood was a TCR beta motif formed by eight highly homologous variants. Disease-linked clones were found to be CD8+ and relatively rare in peripheral blood. Significant enrichment of disease-linked clones was reported in matched ankylosing spondylitis synovial fluid.

Generation of TCR beta libraries employed quantitative 5'-RACE incorporating molecular barcodes. TCRdb processed the 5' RACE reads anew with MiXCR; each CDR3 protein has one entry. The sample lists about 340,000 distinct CDR3 sequences; roughly 20% were seen once. For this clonotype: The antigen is not known.

This clonotype originated in a male donor with ankylosing spondylitis or in good health (not recorded which). Sequencing input: blood, either unsorted or a sorted T cell fraction (not recorded which).

Here the CDR3 DNA reads TGTGCCAGCAGCTTCGTCGGGGACGAGCAGTACTTC. Residues: CASSFVGDEQYF. The V gene is TRBV7-9, the J gene TRBJ2-7, with D possibly TRBD2 on 5 matching bases. This CDR3 comprises 12 residues. With 3 bases removed from V and 5 bases from J, the gap between germline ends came to 8 bases. Germline V gives CDR1 SEHNR, CDR2 FQNEAQ (reference sequence).